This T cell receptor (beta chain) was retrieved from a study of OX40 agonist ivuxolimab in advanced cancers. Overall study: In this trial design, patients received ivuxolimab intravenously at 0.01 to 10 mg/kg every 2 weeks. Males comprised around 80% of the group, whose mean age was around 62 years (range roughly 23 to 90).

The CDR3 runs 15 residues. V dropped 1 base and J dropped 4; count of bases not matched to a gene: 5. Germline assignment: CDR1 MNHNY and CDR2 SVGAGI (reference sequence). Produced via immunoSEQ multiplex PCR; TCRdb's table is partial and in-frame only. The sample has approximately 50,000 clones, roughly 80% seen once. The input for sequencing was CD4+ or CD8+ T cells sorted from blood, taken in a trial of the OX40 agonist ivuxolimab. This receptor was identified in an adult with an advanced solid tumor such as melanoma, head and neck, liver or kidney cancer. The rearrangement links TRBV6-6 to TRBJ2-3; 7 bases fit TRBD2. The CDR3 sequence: CASSYFTGGSDTQYF. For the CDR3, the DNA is TGTGCCAGCAGTTACTTTACGGGGGGATCAGATACGCAGTATTTT.